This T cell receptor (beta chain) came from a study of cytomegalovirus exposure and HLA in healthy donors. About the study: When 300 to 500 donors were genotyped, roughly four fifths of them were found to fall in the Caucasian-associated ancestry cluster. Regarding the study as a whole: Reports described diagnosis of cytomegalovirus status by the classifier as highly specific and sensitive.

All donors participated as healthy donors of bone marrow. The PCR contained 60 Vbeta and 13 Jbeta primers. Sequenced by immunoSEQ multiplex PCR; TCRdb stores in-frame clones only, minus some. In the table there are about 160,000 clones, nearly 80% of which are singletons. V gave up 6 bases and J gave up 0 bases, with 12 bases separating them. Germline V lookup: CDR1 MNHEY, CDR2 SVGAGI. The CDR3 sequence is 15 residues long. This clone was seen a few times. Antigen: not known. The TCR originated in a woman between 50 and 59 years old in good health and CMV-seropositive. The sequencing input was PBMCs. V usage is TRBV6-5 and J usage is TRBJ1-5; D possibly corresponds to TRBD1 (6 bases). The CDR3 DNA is TGTGCCAGCAGCCTAGGACAGAATAGCAATCAGCCCCAGCATTTT. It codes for CASSLGQNSNQPQHF.